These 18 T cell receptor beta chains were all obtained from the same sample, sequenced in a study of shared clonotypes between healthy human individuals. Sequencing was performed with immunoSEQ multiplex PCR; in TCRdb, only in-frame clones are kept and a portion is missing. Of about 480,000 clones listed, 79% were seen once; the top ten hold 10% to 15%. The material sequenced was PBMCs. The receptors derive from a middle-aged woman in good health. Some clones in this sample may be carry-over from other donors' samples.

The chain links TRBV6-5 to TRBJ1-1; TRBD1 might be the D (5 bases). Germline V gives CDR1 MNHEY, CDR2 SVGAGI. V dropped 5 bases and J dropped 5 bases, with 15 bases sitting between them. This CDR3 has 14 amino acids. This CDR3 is CASSPNHRGTEAFF. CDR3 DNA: TGTGCCAGCAGTCCTAACCATCGGGGGACTGAAGCTTTCTTT.

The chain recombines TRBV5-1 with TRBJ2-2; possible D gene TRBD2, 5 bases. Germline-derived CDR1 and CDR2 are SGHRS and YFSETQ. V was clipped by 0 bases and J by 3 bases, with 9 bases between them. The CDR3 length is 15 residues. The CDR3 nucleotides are TGCGCCAGCAGCTTGGAGGCAGCGGACACCGGGGAGCTGTTTTTT. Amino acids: CASSLEAADTGELFF.

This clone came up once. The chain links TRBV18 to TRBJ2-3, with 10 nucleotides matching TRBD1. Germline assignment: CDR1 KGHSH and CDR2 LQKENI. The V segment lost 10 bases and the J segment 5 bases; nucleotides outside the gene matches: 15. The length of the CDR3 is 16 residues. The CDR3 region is CATSHDRGRTVDTQYF. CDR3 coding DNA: TGTGCCACCTCGCATGACAGGGGGCGAACTGTAGATACGCAGTATTTT.

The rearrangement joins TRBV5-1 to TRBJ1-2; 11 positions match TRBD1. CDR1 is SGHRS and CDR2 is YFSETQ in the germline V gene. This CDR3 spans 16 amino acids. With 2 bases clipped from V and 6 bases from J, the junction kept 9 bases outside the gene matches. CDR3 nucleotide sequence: TGCGCCAGCAGCTTAGAAGGGACAGGGGGATTCCATGGCTACACCTTC. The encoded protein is CASSLEGTGGFHGYTF.

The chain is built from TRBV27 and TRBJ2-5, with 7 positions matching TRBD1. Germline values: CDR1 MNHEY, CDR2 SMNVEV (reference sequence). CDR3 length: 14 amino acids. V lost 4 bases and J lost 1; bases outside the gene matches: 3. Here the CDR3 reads CASSWDSVQETQYF. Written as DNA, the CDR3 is TGTGCCAGCAGTTGGGACAGCGTCCAAGAGACCCAGTACTTC.

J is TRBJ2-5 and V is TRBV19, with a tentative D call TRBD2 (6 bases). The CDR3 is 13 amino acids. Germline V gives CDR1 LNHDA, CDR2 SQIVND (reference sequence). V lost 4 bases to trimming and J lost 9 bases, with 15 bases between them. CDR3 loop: CASSTGLSVAQYF. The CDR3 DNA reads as TGTGCCAGTAGTACCGGACTAAGTGTGGCCCAGTACTTC.

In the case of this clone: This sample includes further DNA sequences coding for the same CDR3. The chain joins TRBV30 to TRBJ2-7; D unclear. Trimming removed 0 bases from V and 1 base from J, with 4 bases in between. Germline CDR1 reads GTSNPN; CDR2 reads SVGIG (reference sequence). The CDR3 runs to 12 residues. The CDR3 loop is CAWSVTSYEQYF. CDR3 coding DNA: TGTGCCTGGAGTGTCACGTCCTACGAGCAGTACTTC.

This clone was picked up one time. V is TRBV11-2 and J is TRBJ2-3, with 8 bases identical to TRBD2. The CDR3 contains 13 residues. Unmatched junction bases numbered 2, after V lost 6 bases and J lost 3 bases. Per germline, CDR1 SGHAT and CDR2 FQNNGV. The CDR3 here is CASSPSGTDTQYF. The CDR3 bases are TGTGCCAGCAGTCCTAGCGGGACAGATACGCAGTATTTT.

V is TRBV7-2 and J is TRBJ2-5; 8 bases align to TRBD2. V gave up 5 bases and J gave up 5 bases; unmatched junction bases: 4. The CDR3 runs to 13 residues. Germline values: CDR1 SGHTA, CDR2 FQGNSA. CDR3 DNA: TGTGCCAGCAGCGAAGCGGGAGTGGAGACCCAGTACTTC. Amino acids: CASSEAGVETQYF.

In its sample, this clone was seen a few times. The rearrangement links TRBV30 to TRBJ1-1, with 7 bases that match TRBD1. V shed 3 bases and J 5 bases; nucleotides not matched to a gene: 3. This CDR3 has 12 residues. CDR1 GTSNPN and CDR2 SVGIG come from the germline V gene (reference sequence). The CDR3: CAWRTGRTEAFF. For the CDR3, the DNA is TGTGCCTGGAGGACAGGGAGGACTGAAGCTTTCTTT. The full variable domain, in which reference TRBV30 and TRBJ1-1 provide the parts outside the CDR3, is SQTIHQWPATLVQPVGSPLSLECTVEGTSNPNLYWYRQAAGRGLQLLFYSVGIGQISSEVPQNLSASRPQDRQFILSSKKLLLSDSGFYLCAWRTGRTEAFFGQGTRLTVV.

The CDR3 coding sequence is TGCAGCGTTGGAGTCCAGGATTATGGCTACACCTTC. Its translation is CSVGVQDYGYTF. The chain employs TRBV29-1 and TRBJ1-2; D call uncertain. The CDR3 runs to 12 residues. V lost 4 bases and J lost 5, with 11 bases in between. Germline loops: CDR1 SQVTM, CDR2 ANQGSEA.

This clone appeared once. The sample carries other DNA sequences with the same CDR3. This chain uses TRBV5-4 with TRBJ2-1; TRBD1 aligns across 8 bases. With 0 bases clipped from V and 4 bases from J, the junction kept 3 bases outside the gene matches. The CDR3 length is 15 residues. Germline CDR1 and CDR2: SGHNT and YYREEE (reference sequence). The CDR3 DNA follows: TGTGCCAGCAGCTTGGGGACAGGGCCATACAATGAGCAGTTCTTC. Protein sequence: CASSLGTGPYNEQFF.

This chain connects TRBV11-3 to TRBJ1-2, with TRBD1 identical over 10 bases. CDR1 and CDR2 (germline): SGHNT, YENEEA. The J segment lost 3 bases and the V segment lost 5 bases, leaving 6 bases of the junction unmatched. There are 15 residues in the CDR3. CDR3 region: CASSIRDRGHYGYTF. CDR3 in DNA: TGTGCCAGCAGCATCCGGGACAGGGGACACTATGGCTACACCTTC.

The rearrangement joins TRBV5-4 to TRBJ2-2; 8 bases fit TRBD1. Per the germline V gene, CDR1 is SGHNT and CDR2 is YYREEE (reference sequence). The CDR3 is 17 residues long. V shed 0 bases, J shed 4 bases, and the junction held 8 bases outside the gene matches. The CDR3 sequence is CASSLAGGQGFTGELFF. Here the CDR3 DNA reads TGTGCCAGCAGCTTGGCCGGTGGACAGGGATTCACCGGGGAGCTGTTTTTT.

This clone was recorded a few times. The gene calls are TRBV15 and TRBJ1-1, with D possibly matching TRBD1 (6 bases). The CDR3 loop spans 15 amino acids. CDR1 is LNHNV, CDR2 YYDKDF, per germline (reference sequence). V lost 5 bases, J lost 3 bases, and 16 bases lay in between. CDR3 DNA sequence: TGTGCCACCAGCGAGTGGGACACTTCGGACACTGAAGCTTTCTTT. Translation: CATSEWDTSDTEAFF.

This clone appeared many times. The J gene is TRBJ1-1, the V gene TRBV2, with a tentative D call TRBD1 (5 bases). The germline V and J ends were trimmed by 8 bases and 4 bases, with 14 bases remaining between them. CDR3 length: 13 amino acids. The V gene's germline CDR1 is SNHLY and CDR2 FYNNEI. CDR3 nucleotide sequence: TGTGCCAGCTCAGACCAGGGAAGCACTGAAGCTTTCTTT. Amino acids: CASSDQGSTEAFF.

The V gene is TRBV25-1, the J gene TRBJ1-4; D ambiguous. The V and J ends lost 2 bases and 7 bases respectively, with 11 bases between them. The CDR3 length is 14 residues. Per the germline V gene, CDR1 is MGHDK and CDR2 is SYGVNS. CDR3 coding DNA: TGTGCCAGCAGTGAAGGGGAGTCACGTGAAAAACTGTTTTTT. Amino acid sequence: CASSEGESREKLFF. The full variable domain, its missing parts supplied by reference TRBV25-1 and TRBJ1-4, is EADIYQTPRYLVIGTGKKITLECSQTMGHDKMYWYQQDPGMELHLIHYSYGVNSTEKGDLSSESTVSRIRTEHFPLTLESARPSHTSQYLCASSEGESREKLFFGSGTQLSVL.

CDR3 sequence: CAALMGNTQYF. The CDR3, as DNA: TGTGCCGCCCTGATGGGGAATACGCAGTATTTT. The chain uses TRBV30 and TRBJ2-3; D not certain. This CDR3 comprises 11 residues. Between the trimmed V and J ends, which lost 8 bases and 7 bases, there was a span of 13 bases. Germline CDR1 and CDR2: GTSNPN and SVGIG (reference sequence).